A single sample gave rise to the 14 T cell receptor beta chains below, sequenced in a study of OX40 agonist ivuxolimab in advanced cancers. Repertoires were generated with immunoSEQ multiplex PCR, while TCRdb's copy carries only in-frame clones and drops some. The top ten hold over 0.6% of the sample, which has 98,000 or so clones, 75% to 95% seen once. This sample comprised CD4+ or CD8+ T cells sorted from blood, obtained in a trial of the OX40 agonist ivuxolimab. These receptors were obtained from an adult with an advanced solid tumor such as melanoma, head and neck, liver or kidney cancer.

Remarks on this clone: Other nucleotide sequences from this sample produce the same CDR3. The rearrangement uses TRBV12-2 and TRBJ2-1; the D call in the table, TRBD2, was not verified against the DNA. TRBV12-2 is listed as a pseudogene. The length of the CDR3 is 17 residues. The CDR3 sequence is CASRLTSGAGSYNEQFF. CDR3 DNA: TGCGCAAGTCGTCTCACTAGCGGGGCTGGGTCCTACAATGAGCAGTTCTTC.

This chain joins TRBV2 and TRBJ2-5, with 7 bases aligning to TRBD2. The CDR3 consists of 12 residues. The V gene end was trimmed by 11 bases and the J gene end by 4 bases; junction bases not matched to a gene: 7. Germline CDR1 SNHLY, CDR2 FYNNEI. CDR3 amino acids: CASGGALETQYF. CDR3 bases: TGTGCCTCGGGGGGTGCTCTAGAGACCCAGTACTTC.

The genes are TRBV6-1 and TRBJ2-7; tentatively, D is TRBD2 (5 bases). The CDR3 extends over 13 amino acids. Trimming pared 6 bases from V and 4 bases from J, leaving 13 bases between. Germline-derived CDR1 and CDR2 are MNHNS and SASEGT. CDR3 region: CASRRETQYEQYF. The CDR3 region has the DNA TGTGCCAGCAGGAGGGAGACACAGTACGAGCAGTACTTC.

This chain connects TRBV11-3 to TRBJ2-3, with D possibly TRBD2 on 5 matching bases. The CDR3 contains 15 residues. V lost 5 bases, J lost 2 bases, and 14 bases lay in between. Germline V gene data show CDR1 as SGHNT and CDR2 as YENEEA. The CDR3 reads CASSPSAGVTDTQYF. The CDR3 region has the DNA TGTGCCAGCAGCCCCTCCGCCGGGGTCACAGATACGCAGTATTTT.

CDR3: CSVAALRDGYTF. The CDR3 nucleotides read TGCAGCGTTGCGGCACTCAGAGATGGCTACACCTTC. The chain employs TRBV29-1 and TRBJ1-2, with no clear D. The V gene lost 4 bases and the J gene lost 6 bases, with 12 bases spanning the gap. CDR1 is SQVTM and CDR2 is ANQGSEA in the germline V gene. The CDR3 length is 12 residues.

In its sample, this clone was seen once. This chain joins TRBV18 and TRBJ2-2; D is ambiguous. Looked up from germline, CDR1 is KGHSH and CDR2 is LQKENI. V was clipped by 0 bases and J by 6 bases, with 11 bases between them. The CDR3 totals 15 residues. CDR3 sequence reads: CASSPPRQRSGELFF. CDR3 in DNA: TGTGCCAGCTCACCACCGAGGCAGAGGTCCGGGGAGCTGTTTTTT. The full variable domain, with the rest looked up from reference TRBV18 and TRBJ2-2, is NAGVMQNPRHLVRRRGQEARLRCSPMKGHSHVYWYRQLPEEGLKFMVYLQKENIIDESGMPKERFSAEFPKEGPSILRIQQVVRGDSAAYFCASSPPRQRSGELFFGEGSRLTVL.

The rearrangement uses TRBV5-4 and TRBJ2-4; D is undetermined. V was clipped by 1 base and J by 0 bases, with 11 bases between them. In germline, CDR1 is SGHNT, CDR2 YYREEE (reference sequence). The CDR3 spans 16 residues. The CDR3 DNA sequence: TGTGCCAGCAGCTTGTCTCCCGAGATAGCCAAAAACATTCAGTACTTC. Amino acids: CASSLSPEIAKNIQYF.

This chain uses TRBV6-6 with TRBJ1-3, with 7 bases identical to TRBD1. The CDR3 runs 14 residues. The germline CDR1 and CDR2 sequences are MNHNY and SVGAGI (reference sequence). V trimming: 8 bases; J trimming: 0 bases; junction bases outside the gene matches: 4. CDR3: CASGPGGSGNTIYF. The CDR3 DNA sequence: TGTGCCAGCGGTCCAGGGGGCTCTGGAAACACCATATATTTT.

The chain is built from TRBV6-1 and TRBJ2-3, with TRBD1 matching over 7 bases. CDR1 MNHNS and CDR2 SASEGT come from the germline V gene. V was pared by 6 bases and J by 0 bases, with 3 bases of the junction left unmatched. The CDR3 is 14 residues long. This CDR3 reads CASRDRSSTDTQYF. In DNA form, the CDR3 reads TGTGCCAGCAGGGACAGGTCTAGCACAGATACGCAGTATTTT.

This clone was detected only once. The chain is built from TRBV6-6 and TRBJ2-3; 8 positions agree with TRBD1. The CDR3 spans 15 residues. Germline CDR1 reads MNHNY; CDR2 reads SVGAGI (reference sequence). The junction had 2 bases not matched to a gene; V was cut back by 2 bases and J by 1 base. Here the CDR3 reads CASSYDRGRTDTQYF. DNA of the CDR3: TGTGCCAGCAGTTACGACAGGGGCCGCACAGATACGCAGTATTTT.

The chain recombines TRBV29-1 with TRBJ2-1; a possible D gene is TRBD2 (5 bases). This CDR3 is 14 amino acids long. The V end was cut by 4 bases, the J end by 4 bases, with 14 bases between. Per germline, CDR1 SQVTM and CDR2 ANQGSEA. The CDR3 spells CSVVETNPYNEQFF. The CDR3 DNA sequence: TGCAGCGTTGTCGAGACTAATCCTTACAATGAGCAGTTCTTC.

The chain has TRBV19 and TRBJ2-4; tentative D call: TRBD2 (6 bases). The CDR3 is 13 residues long. Germline-derived CDR1 and CDR2 are LNHDA and SQIVND (reference sequence). Trimming removed 7 bases from V and 8 bases from J, with 15 bases in between. CDR3 nucleotides: TGTGCCAGTACCTTCCGCGGGGCGGACATTCAGTACTTC. Translation: CASTFRGADIQYF.

The chain carries TRBV4-1 and TRBJ2-3, with D perhaps TRBD2 (6 bases). Germline V gene lookup returns CDR1 MGHRA and CDR2 YSYEKL. The V end lost 1 base, the J end lost 3 bases, and 14 bases lay between the germline ends. This CDR3 contains 16 residues. CDR3 sequence (DNA): TGCGCCAGCAGCCAAGCGACTAGACCAGAGACAGATACGCAGTATTTT. Its translation is CASSQATRPETDTQYF.

The chain combines TRBV4-1 with TRBJ2-7; 10 nucleotides match TRBD2. The CDR3 sequence is 14 residues long. Germline loops: CDR1 MGHRA, CDR2 YSYEKL. With V trimmed by 1 base and J by 3 bases, 0 bases remained unmatched. CDR3 in amino acids: CASSQGTSGYEQYF. The CDR3 DNA sequence: TGCGCCAGCAGCCAAGGGACTAGCGGCTACGAGCAGTACTTC.